This TCR beta chain was recorded in a study of T-cell reconstitution after alpha-beta-depleted transplantation in children. Germline V gives CDR1 MNHEY, CDR2 SVGAGI. Trimming stripped 8 bases from V and 6 bases from J, with 10 bases between. The CDR3 spans 11 residues. This sample's TCRbeta library carried unique molecular identifier barcodes. TCRdb re-called the PCR reads through MiXCR, storing one row per CDR3 protein. The repertoire has roughly 500,000 distinct CDR3 sequences, about 31% of them found once; the top ten carry approximately 2.3%. The TCR was taken from a human donor who donated a stem cell graft to a child with aplastic anemia. The gene calls are TRBV6-5 and TRBJ1-1; TRBD1 might be the D (6 bases). The material was PBMCs from the stem cell graft donor, obtained from the stem cell graft. Written as DNA, the CDR3 is TGTGCCAGCCGTAGGGGGTCTGAAGCTTTCTTT. Amino acid sequence: CASRRGSEAFF.